These 7 T cell receptor beta chains originate from one sample sequenced in a study of blood T cell repertoires in COVID-19. Produced via immunoSEQ multiplex PCR; TCRdb's table is partial and in-frame only. The sample contains some 160,000 clones, about four fifths of which appear only once. Sequencing input: peripheral blood. The receptors here all came from a woman aged 65 to 85 who had recovered from COVID-19.

This clone appeared a few times. V usage is TRBV18 and J usage is TRBJ2-6; D is unresolved. V shed 6 bases and J shed 2 bases, with 5 bases lying between them. Germline-derived CDR1 and CDR2 are KGHSH and LQKENI. This CDR3 contains 13 residues. CDR3 sequence (DNA): TGTGCCAGCTCCTTCCCTGGGGCCAACGTCCTGACTTTC. This codes for CASSFPGANVLTF.

The gene calls are TRBV3-1 (or the pseudogene TRBV3-2) and TRBJ2-5; tentative D call: TRBD2 (6 bases). The CDR3 extends over 15 amino acids. Germline V gives CDR1 LGHDT, CDR2 YNNKEL (reference sequence). Trimming removed 2 bases from V and 1 base from J, with 11 bases in between. The CDR3 here is CASSQPGVGQETQYF. CDR3 bases: TGTGCCAGCAGCCAACCGGGAGTCGGCCAAGAGACCCAGTACTTC.

This clone was found a few times. The chain has TRBV4-2 and TRBJ2-1, with 8 bases lining up with TRBD2. V lost 5 bases and J lost 4; bases outside the gene matches: 10. CDR1 LGHNA and CDR2 YNFKEQ come from the germline V gene. This CDR3 is built from 16 residues. Here the CDR3 DNA reads TGTGCCAGCAGCAAACCCGGGACTAGGGAGTACAATGAGCAGTTCTTC. Amino acid sequence: CASSKPGTREYNEQFF.

In its sample, this clone was seen a few times. The chain's CDR3 is CSVGNRGRWTDTQYF. CDR3 DNA: TGCAGCGTTGGGAACAGGGGGCGTTGGACAGATACGCAGTATTTT. The V gene is TRBV29-1, the J gene TRBJ2-3, with 9 bases identical to TRBD1. Per germline, CDR1 SQVTM and CDR2 ANQGSEA. The CDR3 has 15 residues. The V segment lost 4 bases and the J segment 3 bases; nucleotides outside the gene matches: 8.

The chain recombines TRBV5-3 with TRBJ2-7; TRBD2 might be the D (6 bases). TRBV5-3 is reported as an ORF; its role is uncertain. Trimming removed 2 bases from V and 0 bases from J, with 6 bases in between. The CDR3 is 13 amino acids. CDR3 loop: CARSFGGSYEQYF. In nucleotides, the CDR3 is TGTGCCAGAAGCTTCGGGGGCTCCTACGAGCAGTACTTC.

The chain is built from TRBV5-4 and TRBJ1-2; tentative D call: TRBD1 (5 bases). V lost 2 bases and J 4 bases, leaving 18 bases between the germline ends. The CDR3 covers 16 residues. Germline CDR1 SGHNT, CDR2 YYREEE (reference sequence). CDR3 residues: CASSFPRGVGAYGYTF. DNA for the CDR3: TGTGCCAGCAGCTTCCCCCGGGGGGTAGGGGCCTATGGCTACACCTTC. Full variable domain (rest looked up from reference TRBV5-4 and TRBJ1-2): ETGVTQSPTHLIKTRGQQVTLRCSSQSGHNTVSWYQQALGQGPQFIFQYYREEENGRGNFPPRFSGLQFPNYSSELNVNALELDDSALYLCASSFPRGVGAYGYTFGSGTRLTVV.

This clone was counted many times. The chain employs TRBV6-1 and TRBJ1-2, with D unresolved. Germline CDR1 and CDR2: MNHNS and SASEGT. CDR3 length equals 14 residues. V gave up 1 base and J gave up 6 bases, with 12 bases separating them. The CDR3 spells CASSEVGPWDGYTF. The CDR3 DNA reads TGTGCCAGCAGTGAAGTTGGGCCCTGGGATGGCTACACCTTC.